This TCR beta chain came from a study of breast tumors, draining lymph nodes, adjacent tissues. The lymph nodes were axillary draining lymph nodes from breast cancer patients. Findings and limits, study-wide: Most tumor T cells seemingly derive from lymph node, then expand in tumor.

This clonotype was counted once. Its target is not known. Compared with germline, one end of the junction differs, possibly owing to a read error. MiXCR, applied by TCRdb to the multiplex PCR reads, yields one record per CDR3 protein. There are about 180,000 distinct CDR3 sequences in the sample; about 33% occur only once, and roughly 3.8% lies in the top ten. Germline V gene sequence: CDR1 SGHTA, CDR2 FQGNSA. The CDR3 consists of 19 residues. The receptor's source is a female donor with breast cancer. Some clones in this sample may be carry-over from other donors' samples. The J gene is TRBJ2-6, the V gene TRBV7-2, with 9 bases fitting TRBD2. Sequences were obtained from axillary lymph node tissue. DNA of the CDR3: TGTGCCAGCAGCTTCGCCACTAGCGGGCCCTTCTCTGGGGTCAACGTCCTGACTTTC. Protein sequence: CASSFATSGPFSGVNVLTF.